The clone carrying this TCR beta chain was found a few times. Its target is not known. The sample comes from a study of T cells after yellow fever vaccination. Study details: For low cell numbers, libraries were made with SMART-Seq v4 Ultra Low Input.

This CDR3 has 16 amino acids. CDR1 is SGHTA and CDR2 is FQGNSA in the germline V gene. The V end was cut by 5 bases, the J end by 1 base, with 17 bases between. TCRdb used MiXCR to reprocess the 5' RACE reads, holding one entry per CDR3 protein. The sample records some 320,000 distinct CDR3 sequences, 7.5% to 9% being singletons. General study findings and limits: Among all clonotypes, a small share was observed in both CD4 and CD8 compartments. Abundant clonotypes from the bulk population could have been carried over as contaminants into FACS-sorted repertoires.

The sequence derives from a man aged 18 to 29 who received the YFV17D yellow fever vaccine. The specimen was PBMCs, collected on the day of the first yellow fever vaccination. The chain carries TRBV7-2 and TRBJ1-1; D is undetermined. CDR3 amino acids: CASSPRTWLGNTEAFF. CDR3 in DNA: TGTGCCAGCAGCCCCCGAACGTGGTTAGGGAACACTGAAGCTTTCTTT. Complete variable domain (other parts from reference TRBV7-2 and TRBJ1-1): GAGVSQSPSNKVTEKGKDVELRCDPISGHTALYWYRQSLGQGLEFLIYFQGNSAPDKSGLPSDRFSAERTGGSVSTLTIQRTQQEDSAVYLCASSPRTWLGNTEAFFGQGTRLTVV.